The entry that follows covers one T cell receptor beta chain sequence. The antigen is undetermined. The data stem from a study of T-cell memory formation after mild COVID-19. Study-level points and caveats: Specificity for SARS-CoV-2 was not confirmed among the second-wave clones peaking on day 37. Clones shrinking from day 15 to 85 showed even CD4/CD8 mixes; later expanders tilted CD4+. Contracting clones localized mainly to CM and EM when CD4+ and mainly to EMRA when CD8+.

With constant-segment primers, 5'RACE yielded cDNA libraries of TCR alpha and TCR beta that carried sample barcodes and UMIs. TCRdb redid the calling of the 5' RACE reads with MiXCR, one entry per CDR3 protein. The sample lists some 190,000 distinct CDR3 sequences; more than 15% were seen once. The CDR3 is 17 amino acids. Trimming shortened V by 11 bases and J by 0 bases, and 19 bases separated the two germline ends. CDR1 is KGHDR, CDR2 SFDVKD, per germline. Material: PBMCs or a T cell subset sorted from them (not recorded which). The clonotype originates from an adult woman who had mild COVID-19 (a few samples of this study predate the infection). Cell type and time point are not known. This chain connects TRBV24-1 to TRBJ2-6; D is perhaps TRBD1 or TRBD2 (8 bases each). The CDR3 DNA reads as TGTGCCAGCGGGGGGACAGGTCCCCGCTCTGGGGCCAACGTCCTGACTTTC. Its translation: CASGGTGPRSGANVLTF.